The clone carrying this T cell receptor (beta chain) was seen ten or more times. The antigen is unknown. Trimming took off 7 bases at V and 6 bases at J, with 10 bases between the two ends. The CDR3 sequence is 11 residues long. Germline V gene data show CDR1 as DFQATT and CDR2 as SNEGSKA (reference sequence). This entry comes from a study of T cell repertoires in cytomegalovirus infection. Looking at the study overall: Public TCR beta signatures provided an indication of both CMV infection and a matching HLA type.

The study's findings and limits: Summed frequency of public TCR beta families distinguished CMV carriers with the relevant HLA. What dominated the ex vivo response were HLA-C-restricted CMV-specific TCR beta clonotypes.

TCRdb reprocessed the reads via MiXCR and lists one record per CDR3 protein. The sample records about 320,000 distinct CDR3 sequences, around a tenth being singletons. The material sequenced was PBMCs. The sequence came from a human donor in good health (CMV status not recorded). Some clones in this sample may be carry-over from other donors' samples. The chain carries TRBV20-1 and TRBJ2-1; tentatively, D is TRBD2 (6 bases). Here the CDR3 DNA reads TGCAGTGTTCCGACTAGCAATGAGCAGTTCTTC. Its protein product is CSVPTSNEQFF.